The text below deals with one T cell receptor beta chain. The CDR3 is 13 amino acids. Trimming stripped 4 bases from V and 1 base from J, with 8 bases between. CDR1 is ENHRY and CDR2 is SYGVKD in the germline V gene. The data were produced by immunoSEQ multiplex PCR, yet TCRdb's version contains in-frame clones alone and is incomplete. Of 200,000 to 300,000 clones listed, about 83% are singletons. This sample was taken from a study of blood T cell repertoires in COVID-19. Across the study: COVID-19 samples collected from the United States, Italy and Spain covered acute and convalescent phases.

The receptor's source is a man aged 50-59 years with acute or convalescent COVID-19. Sequenced input: peripheral blood. This chain uses TRBV10-3 with TRBJ2-7; no reliable D call. In DNA, the CDR3 is TGTGCCATCAGTGGAGTCTCATCCTACGAGCAGTACTTC. This encodes CAISGVSSYEQYF.